These 10 T cell receptor beta chains came from one sample sequenced in a study of T cells in Graves' hyperthyroidism and ophthalmopathy. RNA transcripts gave rise to amplified TCR beta CDR3 regions. With the HTBI primer set, the TCR CDR3 went through a first round of RT-PCR. One entry per CDR3 protein, called by TCRdb with MiXCR from the multiplex PCR reads. The sample holds around 600,000 distinct CDR3 sequences, about 15% seen once. The sequenced material came from blood. Every receptor here comes from a woman aged 50 to 65 with Graves' ophthalmopathy.

This clonotype was found a few times. J is TRBJ1-5 and V is TRBV28; tentatively, D is TRBD1 (6 bases). The CDR3 extends over 14 amino acids. V was shortened by 5 bases and J by 3 bases, with 11 bases between the two germline ends. Germline CDR1 is MDHEN and CDR2 is SYDVKM. The CDR3 sequence: CASSQQGLNQPQHF. As DNA, the CDR3 is TGTGCCAGCAGTCAGCAGGGGCTCAATCAGCCCCAGCATTTT.

Only a few counts were recorded for this clonotype. The genes are TRBV6-1 and TRBJ1-3, with 9 bases lining up with TRBD1. The CDR3 spans 17 residues. After removal of 8 bases from V and 2 bases from J, the junction contained 13 bases not matched to a gene. Per germline, CDR1 MNHNS and CDR2 SASEGT. The CDR3 is CASGTGQGAATGNTIYF. The CDR3 nucleotides are TGTGCCAGCGGGACGGGACAGGGTGCCGCGACTGGAAACACCATATATTTT.

This clonotype came up many times. The gene calls are TRBV2 and TRBJ1-5; TRBD1 matches at 9 bases. The CDR3 length is 15 residues. Per germline, CDR1 SNHLY and CDR2 FYNNEI. After removal of 2 bases from V and 7 bases from J, the junction contained 6 bases not matched to a gene. The CDR3 bases are TGTGCCAGCAGTGAAAGGAGACAGGGGGTACAGCCCCAGCATTTT. As protein: CASSERRQGVQPQHF.

This clonotype has ten or more counts. The chain is built from TRBV6-1 and TRBJ2-4; 9 positions agree with TRBD1. This CDR3 contains 16 residues. CDR1 and CDR2 (germline): MNHNS, SASEGT. Trimming at V came to 5 bases and at J to 0 bases, leaving 5 bases not matched to a gene. CDR3 region: CASSSGTGLAKNIQYF. CDR3 in DNA: TGTGCCAGCAGTTCCGGGACAGGGCTAGCCAAAAACATTCAGTACTTC.

This clonotype was found many times. The genes are TRBV12-3 or TRBV12-4 and TRBJ1-1; 9 bases agree with TRBD1. This CDR3 region has 15 residues. The junction had 7 bases not matched to a gene; V was cut back by 5 bases and J by 3 bases. The CDR3 spells CASSPNRGPHTEAFF. CDR3 bases: TGTGCCAGCAGTCCAAACAGGGGGCCCCACACTGAAGCTTTCTTT.

V gene TRBV29-1 combines with J gene TRBJ2-3; D perhaps matches TRBD1 (6 bases). In germline, CDR1 is SQVTM, CDR2 ANQGSEA. CDR3 length: 13 amino acids. The CDR3 DNA sequence: TGCAGAATTGACAGGTCAAGCACAGATACGCAGTATTTT. This codes for CRIDRSSTDTQYF.

Ten or more counts support this clonotype. V is TRBV20-1 and J is TRBJ1-4; no firm D call. Germline assignment: CDR1 DFQATT and CDR2 SNEGSKA (reference sequence). The CDR3 is made up of 15 amino acids. Trimming took 2 bases from V and 8 from J, leaving 18 bases between them. CDR3 DNA: TGCAGTGCTAGACGGCGGCCTCCCGAAGGGGAAAAACTGTTTTTT. It yields the protein CSARRRPPEGEKLFF.

This clonotype was seen more than once but under ten times. This chain links TRBV27 with TRBJ2-7; the match to TRBD1 covers 10 bases. Germline CDR1 is MNHEY and CDR2 is SMNVEV (reference sequence). V lost 5 bases and J lost 6; bases outside the gene matches: 4. The CDR3 totals 13 residues. The CDR3 nucleotides are TGTGCCAGCAGTCGCCGGACAGGGGGCGAGCAGTACTTC. Its translation: CASSRRTGGEQYF.

The chain has TRBV6-5 and TRBJ1-1; tentative D call: TRBD1 (5 bases). The CDR3 extends over 15 amino acids. The germline CDR1 and CDR2 sequences are MNHEY and SVGAGI. Trimming shortened V by 0 bases and J by 0 bases, and 8 bases separated the two germline ends. CDR3 DNA: TGTGCCAGCAGTTACTCGCAGGGCTTGAACACTGAAGCTTTCTTT. Its protein is CASSYSQGLNTEAFF.

This clonotype showed up many times. The rearrangement joins TRBV6-2 or TRBV6-3 to TRBJ2-3; no firm D call. This CDR3 has 13 residues. V lost 2 bases, J lost 6 bases, and 9 bases lay in between. Germline V gives CDR1 MNHEY, CDR2 SVGEGT. The DNA for the CDR3 is TGTGCCAGCAGTTACCAAGTGACGGATACGCAGTATTTT. Amino acids: CASSYQVTDTQYF.